Detailed here is one T cell receptor beta chain. This sample was taken from a study of cytomegalovirus exposure and HLA in healthy donors. V was cut by 0 bases and J by 2 bases, with 8 bases left in between. The CDR3 runs to 15 residues. CDR1 and CDR2 from the germline V gene are MNHEY and SMNVEV (reference sequence). The PCR contained 60 Vbeta and 13 Jbeta primers. This table comes from immunoSEQ multiplex PCR, and its TCRdb copy is limited to in-frame clones, with some not included. This sample has under 200,000 clones, with 80% to 85% found just once. This chain links TRBV27 with TRBJ1-5; maybe TRBD1 (5 bases). This TCR was sampled from a woman aged 18-29 years in good health and CMV-seronegative. The sequencing input was PBMCs. CDR3 in amino acids: CASSLSKQGNQPQHF. As DNA, the CDR3 is TGTGCCAGCAGTTTATCCAAACAGGGCAATCAGCCCCAGCATTTT.